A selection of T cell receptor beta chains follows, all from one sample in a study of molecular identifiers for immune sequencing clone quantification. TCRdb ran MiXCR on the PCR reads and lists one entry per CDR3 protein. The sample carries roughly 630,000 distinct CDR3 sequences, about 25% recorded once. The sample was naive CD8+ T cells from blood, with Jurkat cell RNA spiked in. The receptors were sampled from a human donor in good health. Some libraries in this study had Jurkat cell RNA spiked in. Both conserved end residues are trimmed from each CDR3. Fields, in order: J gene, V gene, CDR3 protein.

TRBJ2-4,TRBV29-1,SVEEGGRLGIQY
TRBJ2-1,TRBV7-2,ASSLGLGEMRQF
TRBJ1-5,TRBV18,ASSPAGIRDGRSNQPQH
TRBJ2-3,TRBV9,ASSVFYGADTQY
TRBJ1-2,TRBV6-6,ASSYLRLGGEGYT
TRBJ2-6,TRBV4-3,ASSQDLWGSGANVLT
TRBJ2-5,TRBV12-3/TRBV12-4,ASSLLGDQETQY
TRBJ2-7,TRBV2,ASSEVGTSGVEQY
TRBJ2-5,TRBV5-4,ASSLRTEETQY
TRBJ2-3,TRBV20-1,SAWTSGKQDTQY
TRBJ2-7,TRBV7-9,ASSLGLGRWENYEQY
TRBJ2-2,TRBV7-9,ASSLAGTATGELF
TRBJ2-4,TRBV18,ASSPLAGGLDIQY
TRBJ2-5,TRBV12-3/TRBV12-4,ASSPRASGLQETQY
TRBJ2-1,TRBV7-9,ASSPPSGSSYNEQF
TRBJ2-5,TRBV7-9,ASSQGTETQY
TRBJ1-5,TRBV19,ASSISGGYSNQPQH
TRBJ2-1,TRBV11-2,ASSLDASGSYNEQF
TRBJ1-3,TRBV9,ASSVDPRSGNTIY
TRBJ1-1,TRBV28,ASSFGDRSVAEAF
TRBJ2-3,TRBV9,ASSPGWRPSTDTQY
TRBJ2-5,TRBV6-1,ASSEAASRDSETQY
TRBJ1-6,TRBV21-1,ASSKGPNSYNSPLH
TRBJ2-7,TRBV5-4,ASSLTSGYTYEQY
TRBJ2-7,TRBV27,ASSPLGVTGDYEQY
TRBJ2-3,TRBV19,ASSIYDRPTDTQY
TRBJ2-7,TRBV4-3,ASSQDRLDRSYEQY
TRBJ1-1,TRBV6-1,ATSTGPKVNTEAF
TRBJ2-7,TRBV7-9,ASSPTEWGLREQY
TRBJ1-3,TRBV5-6,ASSWGPGNTIY
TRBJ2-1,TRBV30,AWSTGTGPGLGYYNEQF
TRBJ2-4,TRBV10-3,AISGERDLAKNIQY
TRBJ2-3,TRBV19,ASSMRGTTDTQY
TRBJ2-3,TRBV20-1,SATPGVGGLSTDTQY
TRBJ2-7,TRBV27,ASSLDGPTYEQY
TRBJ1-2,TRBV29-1,SVAAATGPYGYT
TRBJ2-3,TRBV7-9,ASSLALAGPTDTQY
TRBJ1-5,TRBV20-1,SARDREWSNQPQH
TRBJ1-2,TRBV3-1,ASSQDSTEAAAHYGYT
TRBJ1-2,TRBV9,ASSSSRDTEPANYGYT
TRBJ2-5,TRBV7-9,ASSFQDRGLQETQY
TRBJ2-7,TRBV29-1,SVGGGAGAQY
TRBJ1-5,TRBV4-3,ASSQDMAGNQPQH
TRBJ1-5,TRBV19,ASKPLGRDNQPQH
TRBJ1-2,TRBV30,AWSPLGTGQGYT
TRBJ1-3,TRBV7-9,ASISRQGAGNTIY
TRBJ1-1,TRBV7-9,ASSLEDTEAF
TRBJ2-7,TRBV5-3,ASGLGQGTAYEQY
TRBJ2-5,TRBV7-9,ASSLPSAQETQY
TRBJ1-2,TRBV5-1,ASSLAHYGYT